This T cell receptor (beta chain) is drawn from a study of T cell changes during pregnancy in multiple sclerosis. CDR1 and CDR2 from the germline V gene are GTSNPN and SVGIG (reference sequence). The CDR3 covers 20 residues. The V gene lost 2 bases and the J gene lost 0 bases, with 25 bases spanning the gap. Profiled with immunoSEQ multiplex PCR; TCRdb holds only in-frame clones, not every one. The data contain under 55,000 clones, about 89% of them singletons. The rearrangement joins TRBV30 to TRBJ1-4; D is possibly TRBD1 (5 bases). This sequence was found in a female donor with multiple sclerosis, enrolled in a pregnancy study. Specimen: CD8+ T cells from peripheral blood mononuclear cells, collected after pregnancy. The CDR3 coding sequence is TGTGCCTGGAGTAGCCAGGGCCCCATAGTACTTTTTGCAACTAATGAAAAACTGTTTTTT. It yields the protein CAWSSQGPIVLFATNEKLFF. Full variable domain (remainder filled in from reference TRBV30 and TRBJ1-4): SQTIHQWPATLVQPVGSPLSLECTVEGTSNPNLYWYRQAAGRGLQLLFYSVGIGQISSEVPQNLSASRPQDRQFILSSKKLLLSDSGFYLCAWSSQGPIVLFATNEKLFFGSGTQLSVL.